The clone carrying this T cell receptor (beta chain) has a handful of counts. Its specificity is unknown. These data come from a study of cytomegalovirus exposure and HLA in healthy donors. Study results and caveats: In a later analysis, TCR beta V- and J-gene trimming showed a link to a missense DCLRE1C variant.

The CDR3 totals 15 residues. Germline V gene sequence: CDR1 SGHTA, CDR2 FQGTGA. V lost 0 bases and J lost 10, with 16 bases in between. In the PCR, 60 Vbeta and 13 Jbeta primers were used. Sequenced by immunoSEQ multiplex PCR; TCRdb stores in-frame clones only, minus some. The table has about 130,000 clones, 66% seen once. This chain links TRBV7-3 with TRBJ2-1; D is ambiguous. Sequencing input: PBMCs. This TCR derives from a human donor in good health. CDR3: CASSLTGTDPREQFF. CDR3 in DNA: TGTGCCAGCAGCTTAACGGGTACAGACCCCAGGGAGCAGTTCTTC. The full variable domain, rest sourced from reference TRBV7-3 and TRBJ2-1, is GAGVSQTPSNKVTEKGKYVELRCDPISGHTALYWYRQSLGQGPEFLIYFQGTGAADDSGLPNDRFFAVRPEGSVSTLKIQRTERGDSAVYLCASSLTGTDPREQFFGPGTRLTVL.